This passage covers 23 T cell receptor beta chains from one sample sequenced in a study of cytomegalovirus exposure and HLA in healthy donors. The PCR ran on 60 Vbeta and 13 Jbeta primers. Assay used: immunoSEQ multiplex PCR; TCRdb lists only in-frame clones, some missing. The table records about 170,000 clones, 65% to 75% of them present only once. Sequencing was carried out using PBMCs. The receptors come from a girl under 18 in good health and CMV-seronegative.

There are a few counts of this clone. The V gene is TRBV7-9, the J gene TRBJ1-4, with D tentatively TRBD1 (5 bases). CDR3 length: 15 residues. The germline V gene has CDR1 SEHNR and CDR2 FQNEAQ (reference sequence). Trimming cost V 5 bases and J 4 bases, with 14 bases left between them. Here the CDR3 reads CASSPPGGSNEKLFF. CDR3 coding DNA: TGTGCCAGCAGCCCACCTGGGGGGAGTAATGAAAAACTGTTTTTT. Combining the CDR3 with reference TRBV7-9 and TRBJ1-4 gives the whole variable domain DTGVSQNPRHKITKRGQNVTFRCDPISEHNRLYWYRQTLGQGPEFLTYFQNEAQLEKSRLLSDRFSAERPKGSFSTLEIQRTEQGDSAMYLCASSPPGGSNEKLFFGSGTQLSVL.

CDR3 nucleotides: TGCAGCGTTGGGGGGACAGGGGAGACCGGGTATGGCTACACCTTC. Protein: CSVGGTGETGYGYTF. The chain joins TRBV29-1 to TRBJ1-2; 10 nucleotides match TRBD1. CDR3 length equals 15 residues. Germline V gives CDR1 SQVTM, CDR2 ANQGSEA. Losses at the gene ends were 4 bases for V and 5 bases for J; bases not matched to a gene: 10.

The chain uses TRBV4-1 and TRBJ2-7, with D possibly being TRBD2 (6 bases). The CDR3 covers 14 residues. Germline V lookup: CDR1 MGHRA, CDR2 YSYEKL. V gave up 1 base and J gave up 3 bases, with 10 bases separating them. As DNA, the CDR3 is TGCGCCAGCAGCCAAGCTAACGGGGGCTACGAGCAGTACTTC. This gives the protein CASSQANGGYEQYF.

The gene calls are TRBV5-6 and TRBJ2-1, with D possibly TRBD2 on 5 matching bases. The CDR3 is made up of 15 amino acids. The germline V and J ends were trimmed by 0 bases and 2 bases, with 9 bases remaining between them. Germline V gene data show CDR1 as SGHDT and CDR2 as YYEEEE. This CDR3 is CASSLVPGTYNEQFF. DNA of the CDR3: TGTGCCAGCAGCTTGGTGCCCGGGACCTACAATGAGCAGTTCTTC.

The chain employs TRBV11-2 and TRBJ2-3; 13 bases fit TRBD2. The CDR3 spans 15 residues. J was trimmed by 5 bases and V by 8 bases; bases with no gene match: 7. CDR1 SGHAT and CDR2 FQNNGV come from the germline V gene. CDR3 in amino acids: CASSPTSGGVDTQYF. The DNA for the CDR3 is TGTGCCAGCTCCCCAACTAGCGGGGGGGTAGATACGCAGTATTTT.

The chain links TRBV7-9 to TRBJ2-5, with D maybe TRBD2 (6 bases). The CDR3 spans 15 residues. CDR1 and CDR2 from the germline V gene are SEHNR and FQNEAQ (reference sequence). The germline V and J ends were trimmed by 5 bases and 1 base, with 14 bases remaining between them. The CDR3 here is CASSTGGGAQETQYF. CDR3 nucleotide sequence: TGTGCCAGCAGCACGGGCGGAGGGGCCCAAGAGACCCAGTACTTC.

This chain joins TRBV30 and TRBJ1-4; D possibly corresponds to TRBD1 (6 bases). Trimming pared 5 bases from V and 9 bases from J, leaving 16 bases between. Germline V lookup: CDR1 GTSNPN, CDR2 SVGIG (reference sequence). The CDR3 sequence is 13 residues long. The CDR3: CAWSAGDSQKLFF. The CDR3 nucleotides read TGTGCCTGGTCGGCAGGGGATAGTCAAAAACTGTTTTTT. Complete variable domain (other parts from reference TRBV30 and TRBJ1-4): SQTIHQWPATLVQPVGSPLSLECTVEGTSNPNLYWYRQAAGRGLQLLFYSVGIGQISSEVPQNLSASRPQDRQFILSSKKLLLSDSGFYLCAWSAGDSQKLFFGSGTQLSVL.

The rearrangement joins TRBV5-1 to TRBJ2-7; a weak D match, TRBD1 (5 bases). The CDR3 has 14 residues. Germline loops: CDR1 SGHRS, CDR2 YFSETQ. Trimming cost V 4 bases and J 0 bases, with 11 bases left between them. CDR3 amino acids: CASSQTGSSYEQYF. For the CDR3, the DNA is TGCGCCAGCAGCCAAACAGGTAGCTCCTACGAGCAGTACTTC.

V usage is TRBV5-6 and J usage is TRBJ1-1, with a tentative D call TRBD1 (6 bases). V lost 5 bases, J lost 3 bases, and 11 bases lay in between. The CDR3 sequence is 13 residues long. Per germline, CDR1 SGHDT and CDR2 YYEEEE. The CDR3 region is CASRGGRDTEAFF. CDR3 bases: TGTGCCAGCAGGGGGGGGCGGGACACTGAAGCTTTCTTT.

The V call is TRBV25-1, the J call TRBJ1-5; possible D gene TRBD1, 5 bases. V was pared by 6 bases and J by 2 bases, with 23 bases between. Germline V gene data show CDR1 as MGHDK and CDR2 as SYGVNS. The CDR3 totals 18 residues. The CDR3 region is CASSTRHHREGGNQPQHF. The DNA for the CDR3 is TGTGCCAGCAGCACCCGGCATCATAGGGAAGGGGGCAATCAGCCCCAGCATTTT.

V usage is TRBV5-1 and J usage is TRBJ1-6; 8 bases line up with TRBD1. Per the germline V gene, CDR1 is SGHRS and CDR2 is YFSETQ. V gave up 7 bases and J gave up 9 bases; unmatched junction bases: 12. This CDR3 is built from 15 residues. CDR3 nucleotide sequence: TGCGCCAGCGAAAAACACCCAGGGGGCGGTTCACCCCTCCACTTT. The encoded protein is CASEKHPGGGSPLHF.

The chain couples TRBV6-1 to TRBJ1-5; tentative D call: TRBD1 (6 bases). Trimming removed 6 bases at V and 2 bases at J, with 8 bases between. The CDR3 spans 13 residues. Germline-derived CDR1 and CDR2 are MNHNS and SASEGT. CDR3 sequence: CASRWTGNQPQHF. The CDR3 coding sequence is TGTGCCAGCAGATGGACAGGCAATCAGCCCCAGCATTTT.

The V call is TRBV6-1, the J call TRBJ2-7; a possible D gene is TRBD2 (7 bases). The V end lost 8 bases, the J end lost 4 bases, and 15 bases lay between the germline ends. The CDR3 is 13 amino acids. The germline V gene encodes CDR1 MNHNS and CDR2 SASEGT. The CDR3 loop is CASSGGSSYEQYF. The CDR3, as DNA: TGTGCCAGCTCGGGGGGCTCGTCGTACGAGCAGTACTTC.

V is TRBV14 and J is TRBJ2-7; 7 bases agree with TRBD2. This CDR3 region has 12 residues. Germline CDR1 SGHDN, CDR2 FVKESK. V lost 4 bases to trimming and J lost 3 bases; unmatched junction nucleotides: 0. CDR3 nucleotides: TGTGCCAGCAGCCCGGGGGGCTACGAGCAGTACTTC. As protein: CASSPGGYEQYF.

The rearrangement links TRBV6-5 to TRBJ2-3; 7 bases map to TRBD2. With V trimmed by 8 bases and J by 3 bases, 8 bases remained unmatched. This CDR3 comprises 14 residues. Germline V gene sequence: CDR1 MNHEY, CDR2 SVGAGI. The chain's CDR3 is CASSQAGPTDTQYF. The CDR3 nucleotides are TGTGCCAGCTCTCAAGCGGGGCCGACAGATACGCAGTATTTT.

The rearrangement uses TRBV6-6 and TRBJ1-2; D may be TRBD1 (5 bases). In germline, CDR1 is MNHNY, CDR2 SVGAGI (reference sequence). The CDR3 is 14 amino acids. V was trimmed by 5 bases and J by 7 bases, leaving 17 bases between them. CDR3 sequence (DNA): TGTGCCAGCAGTAATCCGACAGCTCTTGGTGGCTACACCTTC. It is translated as CASSNPTALGGYTF.

The chain recombines TRBV15 with TRBJ2-1, with D possibly being TRBD2 (6 bases). The CDR3 length is 13 residues. CDR1 is LNHNV and CDR2 is YYDKDF in the germline V gene (reference sequence). Deletions cut 0 bases from V and 9 bases from J, with 9 bases between. The DNA for the CDR3 is TGTGCCACCAGCAGAGAGGATAGCGGTGAGCAGTTCTTC. Translated: CATSREDSGEQFF.

This clone has more than one count but fewer than ten. V gene TRBV7-9 combines with J gene TRBJ1-2, with D unclear. Germline assignment: CDR1 SEHNR and CDR2 FQNEAQ (reference sequence). V was cut by 4 bases and J by 5 bases, with 14 bases left in between. The CDR3 runs 14 residues. The CDR3 bases are TGTGCCAGCAGCTCAGCGGGCACGGATTATGGCTACACCTTC. It yields the protein CASSSAGTDYGYTF. Based on the CDR3 plus reference TRBV7-9 and TRBJ1-2, the full variable domain is DTGVSQNPRHKITKRGQNVTFRCDPISEHNRLYWYRQTLGQGPEFLTYFQNEAQLEKSRLLSDRFSAERPKGSFSTLEIQRTEQGDSAMYLCASSSAGTDYGYTFGSGTRLTVV.

The chain uses TRBV10-3 and TRBJ2-7, with TRBD2 as a possible D gene (6 bases). The CDR3 length is 13 residues. The V and J ends lost 4 bases and 0 bases respectively, with 7 bases between them. Germline V gene data show CDR1 as ENHRY and CDR2 as SYGVKD. The CDR3 DNA reads TGTGCCATCAGTGTCGGGGGCTCCTACGAGCAGTACTTC. Translated, it gives CAISVGGSYEQYF.

The chain couples TRBV7-3 to TRBJ2-1, with TRBD1 as a possible D gene (7 bases). The CDR3 runs to 13 residues. V lost 5 bases to trimming and J lost 6 bases, with 11 bases between them. Germline V gene data show CDR1 as SGHTA and CDR2 as FQGTGA. CDR3 sequence reads: CASSQQGGNEQFF. CDR3 sequence (DNA): TGTGCCAGCAGCCAGCAGGGGGGCAATGAGCAGTTCTTC.

This rearrangement joins TRBV11-3 to TRBJ2-5; weak D call: TRBD1 (6 bases). CDR1 SGHNT and CDR2 YENEEA come from the germline V gene. Trimming removed 5 bases from V and 5 bases from J, with 12 bases in between. The length of the CDR3 is 13 residues. The CDR3 here is CASSRTQGETQYF. CDR3 sequence (DNA): TGTGCCAGCAGCCGCACCCAGGGGGAGACCCAGTACTTC. The variable domain in full, completed from reference TRBV11-3 and TRBJ2-5, reads EAGVVQSPRYKIIEKKQPVAFWCNPISGHNTLYWYLQNLGQGPELLIRYENEEAVDDSQLPKDRFSAERLKGVDSTLKIQPAELGDSAVYLCASSRTQGETQYFGPGTRLLVL.

The chain combines TRBV5-8 with TRBJ2-2; 8 bases map to TRBD1. Trimming removed 5 bases from V and 1 base from J; junction bases left unmatched: 4. Germline values: CDR1 SGHTS, CDR2 YDEGEE. The CDR3 covers 15 residues. The CDR3 DNA is TGTGCCAGCAGGGCCGGGACAGGGAACACCGGGGAGCTGTTTTTT. It encodes CASRAGTGNTGELFF.

This clone was counted between two and nine times. This chain joins TRBV25-1 and TRBJ1-1; D call uncertain. The V end lost 4 bases, the J end lost 1 base, and 13 bases lay between the germline ends. The CDR3 extends over 15 amino acids. Germline CDR1 and CDR2: MGHDK and SYGVNS. DNA of the CDR3: TGTGCCAGCAGTGCCGAGAGCGGGAAGAACACTGAAGCTTTCTTT. Translated: CASSAESGKNTEAFF. The whole variable domain, filled in from reference TRBV25-1 and TRBJ1-1, reads EADIYQTPRYLVIGTGKKITLECSQTMGHDKMYWYQQDPGMELHLIHYSYGVNSTEKGDLSSESTVSRIRTEHFPLTLESARPSHTSQYLCASSAESGKNTEAFFGQGTRLTVV.